This TCR beta chain originates from a study of shared clonotypes between healthy human individuals. Findings of the study overall: Across a few donors, naive CD4 shared roughly 5%, naive CD8 more than 3%, memory CD4 2.3%, memory CD8 approximately 0.4%.

Looked up from germline, CDR1 is SGHTA and CDR2 is FQGNSA. The V end was cut by 5 bases, the J end by 1 base, with 11 bases between. The CDR3 extends over 14 amino acids. On this clone: The target antigen is unknown.

Profiled with immunoSEQ multiplex PCR; TCRdb holds only in-frame clones, not every one. This sample carries roughly 2.5 million clones, approximately 92% of them seen once, and the ten largest clones take over 0.12%. This TCR came from a young man in good health. Sequencing was done on a sample of naive CD4+ T cells sorted from blood. Described subset: CD45RA+ positively selected. This chain connects TRBV7-2 to TRBJ2-5; the D is unclear. CDR3 coding DNA: TGTGCCAGCAGCCTTAGCATCAGCCAAGAGACCCAGTACTTC. Translating it yields CASSLSISQETQYF.